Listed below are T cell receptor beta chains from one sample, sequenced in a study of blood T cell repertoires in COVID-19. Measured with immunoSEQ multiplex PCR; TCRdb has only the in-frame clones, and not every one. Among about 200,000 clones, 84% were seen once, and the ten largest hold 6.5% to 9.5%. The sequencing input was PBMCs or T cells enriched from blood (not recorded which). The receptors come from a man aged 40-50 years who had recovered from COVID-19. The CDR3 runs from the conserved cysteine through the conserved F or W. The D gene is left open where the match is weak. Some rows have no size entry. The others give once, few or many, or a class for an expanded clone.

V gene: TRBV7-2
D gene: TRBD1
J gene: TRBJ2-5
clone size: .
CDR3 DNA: TGTGCCAGCAGCGCCGTACAGGGGCAAGAGACCCAGTACTTC
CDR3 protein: CASSAVQGQETQYF

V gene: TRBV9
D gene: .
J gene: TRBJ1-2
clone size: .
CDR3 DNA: TGTGCCAGCAGCGTAGAACCCGGGGTGGGGTATGGCTACACCTTC
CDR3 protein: CASSVEPGVGYGYTF

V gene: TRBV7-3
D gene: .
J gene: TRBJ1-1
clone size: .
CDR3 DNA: TGTGCCAGCAGCTTAAATGCGGCAGGGTCGAGTACTGAAGCTTTCTTT
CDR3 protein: CASSLNAAGSSTEAFF

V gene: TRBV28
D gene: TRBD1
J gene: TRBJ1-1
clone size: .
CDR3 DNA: TGTGCCAGCAGCCCCCCCCCAGGGGGCATGAACACTGAAGCTTTCTTT
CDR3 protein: CASSPPPGGMNTEAFF

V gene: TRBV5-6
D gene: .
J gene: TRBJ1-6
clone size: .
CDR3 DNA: TGTGCCAGCAGCTTGGCGTCACGTCGGGTAGCCCTCCACTTT
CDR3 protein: CASSLASRRVALHF

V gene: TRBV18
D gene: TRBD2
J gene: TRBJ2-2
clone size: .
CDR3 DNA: TGTGCCAGCTCACCGCGGGAGGGGTCGGCAGGGGAGCTGTTTTTT
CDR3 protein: CASSPREGSAGELFF

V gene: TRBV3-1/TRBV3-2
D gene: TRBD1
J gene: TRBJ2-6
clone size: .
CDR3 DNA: TGTGCCAGCAGCCAGTACACCGGGACAGGGGTTTCTGGGGCCAACGTCCTGACTTTC
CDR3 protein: CASSQYTGTGVSGANVLTF

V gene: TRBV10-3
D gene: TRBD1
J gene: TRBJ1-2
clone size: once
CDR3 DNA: TGTGCCATCAGTGAGTCGACAGGGGACTATGGCTACACCTTC
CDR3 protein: CAISESTGDYGYTF

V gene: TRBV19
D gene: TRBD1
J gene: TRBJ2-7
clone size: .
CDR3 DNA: TGTGCCAGTAGTACAGGGACAGGGACGGACGAGCAGTACTTC
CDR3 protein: CASSTGTGTDEQYF

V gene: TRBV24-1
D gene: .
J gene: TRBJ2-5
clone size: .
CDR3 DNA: TGTGCCACCAGTGACTCACACCTTATCCAAGAGACCCAGTACTTC
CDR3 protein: CATSDSHLIQETQYF

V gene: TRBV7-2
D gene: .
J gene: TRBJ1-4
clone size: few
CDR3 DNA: TGTGCCAGCAGTACAGCCCGGTCCGCCAGGGTTTATAATGAAAAACTGTTTTTT
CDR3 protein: CASSTARSARVYNEKLFF

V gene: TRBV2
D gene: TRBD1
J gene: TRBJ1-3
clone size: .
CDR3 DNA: TGTGCCAGCAGCCCTACAGGGGACTCAACCATATATTTT
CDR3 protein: CASSPTGDSTIYF

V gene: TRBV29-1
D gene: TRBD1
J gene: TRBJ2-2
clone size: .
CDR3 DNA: TGCAGCGTTGGGACAGGGGTGCGGGGCGGGGAGCTGTTTTTT
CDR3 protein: CSVGTGVRGGELFF

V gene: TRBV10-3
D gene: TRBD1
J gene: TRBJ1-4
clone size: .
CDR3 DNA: TGTGCCTGCGGGACAGGGGGTCGGGAAAAACTGTTTTTT
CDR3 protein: CACGTGGREKLFF

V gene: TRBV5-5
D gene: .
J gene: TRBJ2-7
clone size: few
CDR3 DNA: TGTGCCAGCACAACCGGGGTAGCCTCCTACGAGCAGTACTTC
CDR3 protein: CASTTGVASYEQYF

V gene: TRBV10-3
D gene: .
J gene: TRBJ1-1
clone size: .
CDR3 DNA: TGTGCCATCAGTGAATACCGGGACATAGAAGCTTTCTTT
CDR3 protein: CAISEYRDIEAFF

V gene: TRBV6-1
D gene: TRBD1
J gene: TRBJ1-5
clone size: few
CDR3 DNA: TGTGCCAGCAGTGAGGCGGGACAGCGTAATCAGCCCCAGCATTTT
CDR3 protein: CASSEAGQRNQPQHF

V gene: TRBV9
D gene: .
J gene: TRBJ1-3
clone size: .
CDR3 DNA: TGTGCCAGCAGCCCCTCACTACGGCGGGATCCTGGAAACACCATATATTTT
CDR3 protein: CASSPSLRRDPGNTIYF

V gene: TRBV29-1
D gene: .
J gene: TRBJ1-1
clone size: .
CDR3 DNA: TGCAGCGTTGTAAACACTGAAGCTTTCTTT
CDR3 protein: CSVVNTEAFF

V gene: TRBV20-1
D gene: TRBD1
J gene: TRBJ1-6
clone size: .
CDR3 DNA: TGCAGTGCTAGTAGGGGGACAGGGAGGTCACCCCTCCACTTT
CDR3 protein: CSASRGTGRSPLHF

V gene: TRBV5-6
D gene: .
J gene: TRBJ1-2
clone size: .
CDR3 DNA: TGTGCCAGCAGCGACAATAACTATGGCTACACCTTC
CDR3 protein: CASSDNNYGYTF

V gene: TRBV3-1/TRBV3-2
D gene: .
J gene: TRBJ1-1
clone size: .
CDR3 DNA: TGTGCCAGCAGCCTAGGGAGGAGCACTGAAGCTTTCTTT
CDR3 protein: CASSLGRSTEAFF

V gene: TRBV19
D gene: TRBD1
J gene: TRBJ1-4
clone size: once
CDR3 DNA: TGTGCCAGTAGTATGGGGGACAGATTCCAACCTAATGAAAAACTGTTTTTT
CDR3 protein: CASSMGDRFQPNEKLFF

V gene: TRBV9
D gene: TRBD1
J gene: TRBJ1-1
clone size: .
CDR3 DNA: TGTGCCAGCAGCAGCGACAGGGGCCGGGGGAACACTGAAGCTTTCTTT
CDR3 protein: CASSSDRGRGNTEAFF

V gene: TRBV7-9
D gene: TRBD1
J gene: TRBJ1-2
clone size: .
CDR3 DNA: TGTGCCAGCAGCCAAATAGGACAGGTTGGGTATGGCTACACCTTC
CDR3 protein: CASSQIGQVGYGYTF

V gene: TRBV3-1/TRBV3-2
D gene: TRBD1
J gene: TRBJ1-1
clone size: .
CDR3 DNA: TGTGCCAGCAGCCACAGGACAGGGGGGCCTAGAGACACTGAAGCTTTCTTT
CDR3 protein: CASSHRTGGPRDTEAFF

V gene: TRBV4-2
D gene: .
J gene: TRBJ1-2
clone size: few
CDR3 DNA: TGTGCCAGCAGCCACCGCAACCGCGAAGTGAGCTATGGCTACACCTTC
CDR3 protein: CASSHRNREVSYGYTF

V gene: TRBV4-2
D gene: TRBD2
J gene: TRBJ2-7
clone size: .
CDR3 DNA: TGTGCCAGCAGCCAAGCGGACGGGACTAGCAGCTACGAGCAGTACTTC
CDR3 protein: CASSQADGTSSYEQYF

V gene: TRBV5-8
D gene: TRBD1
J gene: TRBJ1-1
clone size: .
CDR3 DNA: TGTGCCAGCAGCCAACCCCCAGGGACAGGGGCTGAAGCTTTCTTT
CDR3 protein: CASSQPPGTGAEAFF

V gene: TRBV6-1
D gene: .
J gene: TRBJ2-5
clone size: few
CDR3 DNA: TGTGCCAGCAGTGAAGTGGGTGGGCGATTGACCCAGTACTTC
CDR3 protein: CASSEVGGRLTQYF

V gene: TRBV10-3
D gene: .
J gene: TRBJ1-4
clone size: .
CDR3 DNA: TGTGCCATCAGTGGGGGGGGACTTGCAACTAATGAAAAACTGTTTTTT
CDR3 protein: CAISGGGLATNEKLFF

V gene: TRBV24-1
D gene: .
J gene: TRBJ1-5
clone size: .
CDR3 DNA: TGTGCCACCAGTGGCGACAAGTATAGCAATCAGCCCCAGCATTTT
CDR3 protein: CATSGDKYSNQPQHF

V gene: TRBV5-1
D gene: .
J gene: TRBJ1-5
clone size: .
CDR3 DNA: TGCGCCAGCAGCTCGATCCGGGACGGAATCCAGGGGAAGTATCAGCCCCAGCATTTT
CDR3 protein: CASSSIRDGIQGKYQPQHF

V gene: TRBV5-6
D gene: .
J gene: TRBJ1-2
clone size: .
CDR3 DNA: TGTGCCAGCAGCTTGGGCGCCTGGGGAGGGGCATATGGCTACACCTTC
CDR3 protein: CASSLGAWGGAYGYTF

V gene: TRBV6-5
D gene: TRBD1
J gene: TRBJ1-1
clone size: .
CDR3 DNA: TGTGCCAGCTACGACAGGGCCCACGAAGCTTTTTTT
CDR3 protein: CASYDRAHEAFF

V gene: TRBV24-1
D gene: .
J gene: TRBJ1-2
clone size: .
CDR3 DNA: TGTGCCACCAGTGACCCTGGAGGTACTGATGGCTACACCTTC
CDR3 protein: CATSDPGGTDGYTF

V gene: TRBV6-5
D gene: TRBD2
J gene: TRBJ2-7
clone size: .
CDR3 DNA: TGTGCCAGCAGAGGACTAGCGGGAGTCTACGAGCAGTACTTC
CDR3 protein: CASRGLAGVYEQYF

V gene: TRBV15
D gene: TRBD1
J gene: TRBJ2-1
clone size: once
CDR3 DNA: TGTGCCACCAGCAGAATGGGACAGAACAATGAGCAGTTCTTC
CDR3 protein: CATSRMGQNNEQFF

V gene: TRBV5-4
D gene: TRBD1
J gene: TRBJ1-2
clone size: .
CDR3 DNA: TGTGCCAGCAGCTTGTCTGCAGGGGGCGATGGCTACACCTTC
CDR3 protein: CASSLSAGGDGYTF

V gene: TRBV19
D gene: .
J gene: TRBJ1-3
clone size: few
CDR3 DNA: TGTGCCAGTACAGAGCAGTCAGGCTCTGGAAACACCATATATTTT
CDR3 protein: CASTEQSGSGNTIYF

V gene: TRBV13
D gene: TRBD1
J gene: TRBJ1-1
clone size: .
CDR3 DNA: TGTGCCAGCAGCTTAGATTCAGGGGGCACTGAAGCTTTCTTT
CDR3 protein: CASSLDSGGTEAFF

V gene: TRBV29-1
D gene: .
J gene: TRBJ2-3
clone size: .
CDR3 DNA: TGCAGCGTTGAACCTATCCTAGGAGGGACAGATACGCAGTATTTT
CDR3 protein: CSVEPILGGTDTQYF

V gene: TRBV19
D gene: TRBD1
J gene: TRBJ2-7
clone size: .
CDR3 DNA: TGTGCCAGTAGTATAGGGACAGGGATCTCCTACGAGCAGTACTTC
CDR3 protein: CASSIGTGISYEQYF

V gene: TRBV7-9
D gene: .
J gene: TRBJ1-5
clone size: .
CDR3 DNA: TGTGCCAGCAGCTTAGCGGGGGCAGGGGGCAATCAGCCCCAGCATTTT
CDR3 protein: CASSLAGAGGNQPQHF

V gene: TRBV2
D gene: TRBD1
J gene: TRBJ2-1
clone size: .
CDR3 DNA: TGTGCCAGCAGGAATACAGGGGGCTACAATGAGCAGTTCTTC
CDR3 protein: CASRNTGGYNEQFF

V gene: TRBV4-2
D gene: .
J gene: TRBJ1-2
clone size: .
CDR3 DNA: TGTGCCAGCAGCCAAGGCAATATTAAGGACAGTACTCACTATGGCTACACCTTC
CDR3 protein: CASSQGNIKDSTHYGYTF

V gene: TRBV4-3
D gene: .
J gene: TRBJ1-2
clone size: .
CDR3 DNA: TGCGCCAGCAGCCAAGGGCTCTATGGCTACACCTTC
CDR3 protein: CASSQGLYGYTF

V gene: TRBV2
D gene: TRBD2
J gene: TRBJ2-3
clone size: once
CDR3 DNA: TGTGCCAGCTCACAACGGCCCAGCGGGGGGGCAGATACGCAGTATTTT
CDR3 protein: CASSQRPSGGADTQYF

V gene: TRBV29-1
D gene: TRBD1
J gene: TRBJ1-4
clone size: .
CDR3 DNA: TGCAGCGTCCGAGAAGGCTACCAGGGACAGGCTAATGAAAAACTGTTTTTT
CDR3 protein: CSVREGYQGQANEKLFF

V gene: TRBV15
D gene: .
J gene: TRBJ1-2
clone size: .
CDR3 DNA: TGTGCCACCAGCAGAGATAGGGCAGGGGAATTCTATGGCTACACCTTC
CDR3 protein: CATSRDRAGEFYGYTF

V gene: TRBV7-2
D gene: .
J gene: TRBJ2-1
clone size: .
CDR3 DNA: TGTGCCAGCAGCCCCCCGGGTAGGGAGAATGAGCAGTTCTTC
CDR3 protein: CASSPPGRENEQFF

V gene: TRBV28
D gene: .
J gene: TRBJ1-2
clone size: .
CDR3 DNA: TGTGCCAGCGCACGCCCCAGCGGGGTGGGTGGCTACACCTTC
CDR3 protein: CASARPSGVGGYTF

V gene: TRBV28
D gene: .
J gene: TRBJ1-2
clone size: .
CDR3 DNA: TGTGCCGGCAAAGTGACAGGCGATGGCTACACCTTC
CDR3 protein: CAGKVTGDGYTF

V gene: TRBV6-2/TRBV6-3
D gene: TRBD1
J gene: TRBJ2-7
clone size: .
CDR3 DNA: TGTGCCAGCAGTTGGGACAGGGGGCGCGAGCAGTACTTC
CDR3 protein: CASSWDRGREQYF

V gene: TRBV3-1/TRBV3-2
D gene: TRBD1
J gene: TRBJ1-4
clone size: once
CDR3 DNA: TGTGCCAGCAGACCGACAGGGGGTGGAGAAAAACTGTTTTTT
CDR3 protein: CASRPTGGGEKLFF

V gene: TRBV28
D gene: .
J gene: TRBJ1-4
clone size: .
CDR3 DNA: TGTGCCAGCAGTTCGGAAAAACTGTTTTTT
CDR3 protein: CASSSEKLFF

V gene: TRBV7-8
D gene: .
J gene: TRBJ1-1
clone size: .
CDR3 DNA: TGTGCCAGCAGCTTAGTCGCAGGTCAAACTGAAGCTTTCTTT
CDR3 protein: CASSLVAGQTEAFF

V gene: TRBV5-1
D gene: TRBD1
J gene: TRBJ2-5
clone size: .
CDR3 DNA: TGCGCCAGCAGCTTGCAGGGGGTACAAGAGACCCAGTACTTC
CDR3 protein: CASSLQGVQETQYF